The 8 T cell receptor beta chains below were found in one sample sequenced in a study of cytomegalovirus exposure and HLA in healthy donors (dated by TCRdb to 2016 to 2017). The protocol used for the library was the immunoSEQ multiplex PCR assay. The table was pulled from immuneACCESS by TCRdb, which kept in-frame rearrangements only. Such tables lose some clones; where checked, under half of the loss comes from unresolved V genes, and the rest has no known cause. Across this sample there are over 90,000 clones, with just under 95% seen only once. 0.8% to 0.9% of the sample lies in the top ten. Input material: PBMCs. Receptors originate from a woman aged 18-29 years in good health and CMV-seronegative.

Comments on this clone: At one boundary the junction diverges from the germline segment, which might be a read error. V gene TRBV7-7 combines with J gene TRBJ2-1, with D perhaps matching TRBD1 (6 bases). CDR1 and CDR2 (germline): SSHAT, FNYEAQ (reference sequence). CDR3 size: 16 residues. The CDR3 reads CASSEQGVAHYNEQFF. The CDR3 DNA reads TGTGCTAGCAGCGAACAGGGAGTGGCTCACTACAATGAGCAGTTCTTC.

The count of this clone is one. The J gene is TRBJ1-2, the V gene TRBV19; D call uncertain. Germline lookup yields CDR1 LNHDA and CDR2 SQIVND (reference sequence). Trimming removed 6 bases from V and 2 bases from J, with 7 bases in between. The CDR3 has 12 residues. The CDR3 region has the DNA TGTGCCAGTAGGTCGCTAAACTATGGCTACACCTTC. Protein product: CASRSLNYGYTF. Combining the CDR3 with reference TRBV19 and TRBJ1-2 gives the whole variable domain DGGITQSPKYLFRKEGQNVTLSCEQNLNHDAMYWYRQDPGQGLRLIYYSQIVNDFQKGDIAEGYSVSREKKESFPLTVTSAQKNPTAFYLCASRSLNYGYTFGSGTRLTVV.

The chain couples TRBV7-2 to TRBJ2-5; no clear D gene. The CDR3 is 14 residues long. Germline V lookup: CDR1 SGHTA, CDR2 FQGNSA. Trimming took 1 base from V and 3 from J, leaving 9 bases between them. For the CDR3, the DNA is TGTGCCAGCAGCTTAGTAATCGGAGAAGAGACCCAGTACTTC. It translates to CASSLVIGEETQYF.

CDR3 region: CASGLQDRSQPQHF. CDR3 in DNA: TGTGCTAGTGGTTTACAAGACAGGTCACAGCCCCAGCATTTT. V and J are TRBV12-5 and TRBJ1-5; a possible D gene is TRBD1 (6 bases). The CDR3 loop spans 14 amino acids. The germline V and J ends were trimmed by 3 bases and 7 bases, with 13 bases remaining between them. Germline CDR1 reads LGHNT; CDR2 reads FRNRAP.

This clone was counted a single time. The gene calls are TRBV4-2 and TRBJ2-1, with a weak D call TRBD2 (5 bases). The germline V gene encodes CDR1 LGHNA and CDR2 YNFKEQ. V was shortened by 4 bases and J by 4 bases, with 14 bases between the two germline ends. The CDR3 has 15 amino acids. As DNA, the CDR3 is TGTGCCAGCAGCCCCCTAAAAGCGGTATACAATGAGCAGTTCTTC. It is translated as CASSPLKAVYNEQFF.

V usage is TRBV7-9 and J usage is TRBJ2-1; D remains unclear. CDR3 size: 15 residues. V was clipped by 11 bases and J by 0 bases, with 17 bases between them. Germline V CDR1 and CDR2: SEHNR, FQNEAQ (reference sequence). The CDR3 sequence is CALSRSTPSYNEQFF. The CDR3 DNA reads as TGTGCCCTATCCCGGAGCACCCCCTCCTACAATGAGCAGTTCTTC.

The chain employs TRBV27 and TRBJ1-2; a weak D match, TRBD1 (6 bases). This CDR3 comprises 12 residues. Germline V lookup: CDR1 MNHEY, CDR2 SMNVEV (reference sequence). Trimming cost V 7 bases and J 5 bases, with 11 bases left between them. CDR3 sequence (DNA): TGTGCCAGCAACAGGGTGGAGTATGGCTACACCTTC. This sequence encodes CASNRVEYGYTF.

The chain combines TRBV4-1 with TRBJ1-1; TRBD1 might be the D (6 bases). With 1 base removed from V and 5 bases from J, the gap between germline ends came to 11 bases. From germline, CDR1 is MGHRA and CDR2 YSYEKL. This CDR3 has 14 amino acids. CDR3 nucleotides: TGCGCCAGCAGCCAAGCGTGGCAGGGGACTGAAGCTTTCTTT. Translation: CASSQAWQGTEAFF.